These T cell receptor beta chains were read from a single sample in a study of T cell repertoires in ileal Crohn's disease. Some clones are missing from TCRdb's copy, which holds only in-frame ones; the method was immunoSEQ multiplex PCR. The data contain 5,000 to 6,000 clones, more than 80% of them singletons. Sequencing input: ileal tissue. All receptors derive from an adult with Crohn's disease. Each CDR3 is given with its conserved first and last residue. D genes are given only for firm matches. Size values are once, few and many counts, or a class for expanded clones, and some rows have none.

v_call: TRBV5-4
j_call: TRBJ2-7
d_call: TRBD1
clone_size: NA
cdr3_nt: TGTGCCAGCAGCTCCCGACAGGGCTACGAGCAGTACTTC
cdr3_aa: CASSSRQGYEQYF

v_call: TRBV7-9
j_call: TRBJ2-2
d_call: TRBD1
clone_size: few
cdr3_nt: TGTGCCAGCAGCTCCCGGGACAGGGGAACCACCGGGGAGCTGTTTTTT
cdr3_aa: CASSSRDRGTTGELFF

v_call: TRBV19
j_call: TRBJ1-3
d_call: TRBD1
clone_size: NA
cdr3_nt: TGTGCCAGTAGTAGTCGTGGGACAGCTGGAAACACCATATATTTT
cdr3_aa: CASSSRGTAGNTIYF

v_call: TRBV18
j_call: TRBJ2-3
d_call: NA
clone_size: NA
cdr3_nt: TGTGCCAGCTCCCAAACAGGGTATGACACAGATACGCAGTATTTT
cdr3_aa: CASSQTGYDTDTQYF

v_call: TRBV5-6
j_call: TRBJ2-6
d_call: NA
clone_size: once
cdr3_nt: TGTGCCAGCAGCCCCGTGCGGGCAGGGGTTTCTGGGGCCAACGTCCTGACTTTC
cdr3_aa: CASSPVRAGVSGANVLTF

v_call: TRBV4-3
j_call: TRBJ2-2
d_call: TRBD2
clone_size: NA
cdr3_nt: TGCGCCAGCAGCCAAGATGGGGTAGCGGGAGCCACCGGGGAGCTGTTTTTT
cdr3_aa: CASSQDGVAGATGELFF

v_call: TRBV7-9
j_call: TRBJ1-1
d_call: NA
clone_size: NA
cdr3_nt: TGTGCCAGCAGCTTTGGCGGGGGTCGGAGGAACACTGAAGCTTTCTTT
cdr3_aa: CASSFGGGRRNTEAFF

v_call: TRBV5-4
j_call: TRBJ2-1
d_call: NA
clone_size: NA
cdr3_nt: TGTGCCAGCAGCTTGTCCGGGAATGAGCAGTTCTTC
cdr3_aa: CASSLSGNEQFF

v_call: TRBV7-8
j_call: TRBJ2-3
d_call: TRBD2
clone_size: few
cdr3_nt: TGTGCCAGCAGCTTAGTAGGGAGGGCGTCATTCACAGATACGCAGTATTTT
cdr3_aa: CASSLVGRASFTDTQYF

v_call: TRBV6-6
j_call: TRBJ2-2
d_call: NA
clone_size: once
cdr3_nt: TGTGCCAGCAGCCGCACCGGGGAGCTGTTTTTT
cdr3_aa: CASSRTGELFF

v_call: TRBV6-1
j_call: TRBJ2-5
d_call: NA
clone_size: NA
cdr3_nt: TGTGCCAGCAGTGAATTCGGGATCGGAGAGACCCAGTACTTC
cdr3_aa: CASSEFGIGETQYF

v_call: TRBV28
j_call: TRBJ2-7
d_call: NA
clone_size: NA
cdr3_nt: TGTGCCAGCAGTTACCCCTACCCACAGGGTTCCCCTTACGAGCAGTACTTC
cdr3_aa: CASSYPYPQGSPYEQYF

v_call: TRBV9
j_call: TRBJ2-1
d_call: TRBD1
clone_size: NA
cdr3_nt: TGTGCCAGCAGCGACCGGACAGGTTACAATGAGCAGTTCTTC
cdr3_aa: CASSDRTGYNEQFF

v_call: TRBV29-1
j_call: TRBJ2-5
d_call: TRBD1
clone_size: NA
cdr3_nt: TGCAGCGCGGACAGGAGGAGAGACCTAGAGACCCAGTACTTC
cdr3_aa: CSADRRRDLETQYF

v_call: TRBV11-1
j_call: TRBJ1-3
d_call: TRBD1
clone_size: NA
cdr3_nt: TGTGCCAGCAGCCCTAGCGCGGTCACAGGGGGCCGCTCTGGAAACACCATATATTTT
cdr3_aa: CASSPSAVTGGRSGNTIYF

v_call: TRBV4-3
j_call: TRBJ2-2
d_call: TRBD2
clone_size: NA
cdr3_nt: TGCGCCAGCAGCCGACGGTGGGGAGGGACCGGGGAGCTGTTTTTT
cdr3_aa: CASSRRWGGTGELFF

v_call: TRBV29-1
j_call: TRBJ2-4
d_call: TRBD1
clone_size: NA
cdr3_nt: TGCAGCGTTGAAACGGTTCTTTCGACAGGGGCTGTAAACATTCAGTACTTC
cdr3_aa: CSVETVLSTGAVNIQYF

v_call: TRBV7-2
j_call: TRBJ1-6
d_call: TRBD1
clone_size: NA
cdr3_nt: TGTGCCAGCAGCTTAGGTGACAGGGGAACACCCCTCCACTTT
cdr3_aa: CASSLGDRGTPLHF

v_call: TRBV5-1
j_call: TRBJ1-2
d_call: NA
clone_size: NA
cdr3_nt: TGCGCCAGCAGCTCCGAAGGGGGCTATGGCTACACCTTC
cdr3_aa: CASSSEGGYGYTF

v_call: TRBV6-5
j_call: TRBJ2-5
d_call: NA
clone_size: few
cdr3_nt: TGTGCCAGCAGTTACGGGGTTTCGGGGCAAGAGACCCAGTACTTC
cdr3_aa: CASSYGVSGQETQYF

v_call: TRBV7-6
j_call: TRBJ2-1
d_call: TRBD1
clone_size: NA
cdr3_nt: TGTGCCAGCACCCCCCGGGGGACAGGGACCTACAATGAGCAGTTCTTC
cdr3_aa: CASTPRGTGTYNEQFF

v_call: TRBV10-2
j_call: TRBJ2-7
d_call: NA
clone_size: NA
cdr3_nt: TGCGCCAGCACCCCTACAGGGACAAGCGAGCAGTACTTC
cdr3_aa: CASTPTGTSEQYF

v_call: TRBV5-4
j_call: TRBJ2-5
d_call: TRBD1
clone_size: NA
cdr3_nt: TGTGCCAGCAGCTTGGGGGGAAGGGGGCAGCAGACCCAGTACTTC
cdr3_aa: CASSLGGRGQQTQYF

v_call: TRBV9
j_call: TRBJ1-5
d_call: NA
clone_size: NA
cdr3_nt: TGTGCCAGCAGCGTAGGGAACGGGTTAGGTCAGCCCCAGCATTTT
cdr3_aa: CASSVGNGLGQPQHF

v_call: TRBV6-6
j_call: TRBJ1-4
d_call: TRBD1
clone_size: NA
cdr3_nt: TGTGCCAGCAACGTACAGGGGGCGACTAATGAAAAACTGTTTTTT
cdr3_aa: CASNVQGATNEKLFF

v_call: TRBV19
j_call: TRBJ2-7
d_call: TRBD1
clone_size: NA
cdr3_nt: TGTGCCAGTAGTACGATCGGACAGGGGGCCGCCTACGAGCAGTACTTC
cdr3_aa: CASSTIGQGAAYEQYF

v_call: TRBV9
j_call: TRBJ1-1
d_call: TRBD1
clone_size: once
cdr3_nt: TGTGCCAGCAGCGTAGGAGACAGGGGAAAGACTGAAGCTTTCTTT
cdr3_aa: CASSVGDRGKTEAFF

v_call: TRBV18
j_call: TRBJ2-3
d_call: NA
clone_size: NA
cdr3_nt: TGTGCCAGCTCCCCGTCTTCTGCGGGAATTGCAGATACGCAGTATTTT
cdr3_aa: CASSPSSAGIADTQYF

v_call: TRBV4-2
j_call: TRBJ1-5
d_call: TRBD1
clone_size: NA
cdr3_nt: TGTGCCAGCAGCCAAGATATGTTCGACAGGGGGAGCATGGGGAGCAATCAGCCCCAGCATTTT
cdr3_aa: CASSQDMFDRGSMGSNQPQHF

v_call: TRBV6-4
j_call: TRBJ1-1
d_call: TRBD1
clone_size: once
cdr3_nt: TGTGCCAGCAGTCCCGGAGGGGGACAGGGCCTAACTAACACTGAAGCTTTCTTT
cdr3_aa: CASSPGGGQGLTNTEAFF

v_call: TRBV7-9
j_call: TRBJ1-6
d_call: TRBD1
clone_size: few
cdr3_nt: TGTGCCAGCAGCGGATTCGGGACAGATAATTCACCCCTCCACTTT
cdr3_aa: CASSGFGTDNSPLHF

v_call: TRBV7-2
j_call: TRBJ2-5
d_call: TRBD2
clone_size: NA
cdr3_nt: TGTGCCAGCACCTACGGGGGGTACCAAGAGACCCAGTACTTC
cdr3_aa: CASTYGGYQETQYF

v_call: TRBV6-6
j_call: TRBJ2-2
d_call: TRBD2
clone_size: NA
cdr3_nt: TGTGCCAGCAAGGGCGGGGGTAACACCGGGGAGCTGTTTTTT
cdr3_aa: CASKGGGNTGELFF

v_call: TRBV5-1
j_call: TRBJ2-5
d_call: NA
clone_size: NA
cdr3_nt: TGCGCCAGCAGCCCGCAGGCTAGCCAAAAAGAGACCCAGTACTTC
cdr3_aa: CASSPQASQKETQYF

v_call: TRBV7-3
j_call: TRBJ1-2
d_call: NA
clone_size: NA
cdr3_nt: TGTGCCAGCAGCTTATCTCCCGGAGTTAACTATGGCTACACCTTC
cdr3_aa: CASSLSPGVNYGYTF

v_call: TRBV7-2
j_call: TRBJ2-1
d_call: TRBD2
clone_size: NA
cdr3_nt: TGTGCCAGCAGCTCGACCCCGGGACTAGCGGGAGCAATTGAGCAGTTCTTC
cdr3_aa: CASSSTPGLAGAIEQFF

v_call: TRBV2
j_call: TRBJ1-5
d_call: NA
clone_size: NA
cdr3_nt: TGTGCCAGCAGTGGGGGGCTAACGTATCAGCCCCAGCATTTT
cdr3_aa: CASSGGLTYQPQHF

v_call: TRBV10-3
j_call: TRBJ2-5
d_call: TRBD2
clone_size: once
cdr3_nt: TGTGCCATCAGTGACCTAGCGGGGTCCCGAGAGACCCAGTACTTC
cdr3_aa: CAISDLAGSRETQYF

v_call: TRBV5-1
j_call: TRBJ1-3
d_call: NA
clone_size: NA
cdr3_nt: TGCGCCAGCAGCTTGGGTGGGAGCCTTGCTGGAAACACCATATATTTT
cdr3_aa: CASSLGGSLAGNTIYF

v_call: TRBV6-6
j_call: TRBJ1-6
d_call: NA
clone_size: once
cdr3_nt: TGTGCCAGCAGTTATAACCGGGGGGATAATTCACCCCTCCACTTT
cdr3_aa: CASSYNRGDNSPLHF

v_call: TRBV7-8
j_call: TRBJ2-1
d_call: NA
clone_size: NA
cdr3_nt: TGTGCCAGCATCAAGGAAGGGACTCGACATGGCAATGAGCAGTTCTTC
cdr3_aa: CASIKEGTRHGNEQFF

v_call: TRBV7-9
j_call: TRBJ2-7
d_call: TRBD1
clone_size: NA
cdr3_nt: TGTGCCAGCAGCCAAGTATACGGATTTACAGGGGCCGGCTACGAGCAGTACTTC
cdr3_aa: CASSQVYGFTGAGYEQYF

v_call: TRBV7-2
j_call: TRBJ2-1
d_call: TRBD2
clone_size: NA
cdr3_nt: TGTGCCAGCAGCTTAGCCCGGGCGGGAGCGGCGGAGCAGTTCTTC
cdr3_aa: CASSLARAGAAEQFF

v_call: TRBV6-6
j_call: TRBJ2-3
d_call: TRBD1
clone_size: NA
cdr3_nt: TGTGCCAGCAGACCCGGGACAGGGTACACAGATACGCAGTATTTT
cdr3_aa: CASRPGTGYTDTQYF

v_call: TRBV28
j_call: TRBJ1-4
d_call: NA
clone_size: NA
cdr3_nt: TGTGCCAGCAGTACGCAAGGGGTGGAGGGTGAAAAACTGTTTTTT
cdr3_aa: CASSTQGVEGEKLFF

v_call: TRBV11-2
j_call: TRBJ2-7
d_call: TRBD1
clone_size: NA
cdr3_nt: TGTGCCAGCAGCAACCGGGACAGGGGCTCCCACGAGCAGTACTTC
cdr3_aa: CASSNRDRGSHEQYF

v_call: TRBV27
j_call: TRBJ1-6
d_call: NA
clone_size: NA
cdr3_nt: TGTGCCAGCAGTACCAATCTGGGCAATTCACCCCTCCACTTT
cdr3_aa: CASSTNLGNSPLHF

v_call: TRBV19
j_call: TRBJ2-1
d_call: NA
clone_size: NA
cdr3_nt: TGTGCCAGTATCAAGCGGGCGGGGGCTTACAATGAGCAGTTCTTC
cdr3_aa: CASIKRAGAYNEQFF

v_call: TRBV5-1
j_call: TRBJ1-2
d_call: NA
clone_size: once
cdr3_nt: TGCGCCAGCAGTCCCCGGGACATCTTCTATGGCTACACCTTC
cdr3_aa: CASSPRDIFYGYTF

v_call: TRBV9
j_call: TRBJ1-1
d_call: NA
clone_size: NA
cdr3_nt: TGTGCCAGCAGCGTAGGTGGGGTAGGGGGCACTGAAGCTTTCTTT
cdr3_aa: CASSVGGVGGTEAFF

v_call: TRBV7-2
j_call: TRBJ2-7
d_call: NA
clone_size: few
cdr3_nt: TGTGCCAGCAGCTCCCAACTCCTCTACGAGCAGTACTTC
cdr3_aa: CASSSQLLYEQYF

v_call: TRBV7-9
j_call: TRBJ2-6
d_call: NA
clone_size: NA
cdr3_nt: TGTGCCAGCAGCTTACAGGCAACTGGGGCCAACGTCCTGACTTTC
cdr3_aa: CASSLQATGANVLTF

v_call: TRBV6-5
j_call: TRBJ2-1
d_call: TRBD2
clone_size: NA
cdr3_nt: TGTGCCAGTAGTCGCGGGACTAGCGGGGACAATGAGCAGTTCTTC
cdr3_aa: CASSRGTSGDNEQFF

v_call: TRBV4-2
j_call: TRBJ1-3
d_call: NA
clone_size: NA
cdr3_nt: TGTGCCAGCAGCCAAGATGTAGGTAGCGGGACGCTAAAAAACACCATATATTTT
cdr3_aa: CASSQDVGSGTLKNTIYF

v_call: TRBV5-1
j_call: TRBJ2-3
d_call: TRBD2
clone_size: NA
cdr3_nt: TGCGCCAGCAGCATCACTAGCGGGGGGGCCAGGGGTACGCAGTATTTT
cdr3_aa: CASSITSGGARGTQYF